This T cell receptor beta chain is from a study of early T cells in non-severe SARS-CoV-2 infection. Study at large: Sequencing input comprised bulk RNA from unsorted whole blood; chain pairing was not available. Study conclusions and caveats: Matching against VDJdb likely underestimated virus-specific expansions, favoring anti-spike CD8.

Germline V gene data show CDR1 as SGHNT and CDR2 as YYREEE (reference sequence). V lost 0 bases to trimming and J lost 6 bases, with 19 bases between them. The CDR3 consists of 18 residues. As part of library construction, unique molecular identifiers were attached to individual cDNA molecules. In TCRdb, the 5' RACE reads were re-called with MiXCR into one record per CDR3 protein. The sample includes tens of thousands of distinct CDR3 sequences, approximately 5.6% of them seen just once. This clonotype showed up many times. Its antigen is undetermined. The chain recombines TRBV5-4 with TRBJ1-6; D gene uncertain. Material: whole blood. The receptor was isolated from an adult who was a healthcare worker with PCR-confirmed SARS-CoV-2 infection or an uninfected control (not recorded which). The CDR3 is CASSLGFWRESGNSPLHF. The CDR3 nucleotides read TGTGCCAGCAGCTTGGGGTTTTGGAGGGAGAGCGGTAATTCACCCCTCCACTTT.